The clone carrying this TCR beta chain was found once. Its target is not known. V was shortened by 8 bases and J by 5 bases, with 13 bases between the two germline ends. The CDR3 is 14 residues long. Germline V gene lookup returns CDR1 SEHNR and CDR2 FQNEAQ (reference sequence). The sample comes from a study of T cells in Graves' hyperthyroidism and ophthalmopathy. Study-wide findings and caveats: In blood, most of the thyroid clonotypes expanded above 0.001 were also present. The model identified upcoming ophthalmopathy a median approximately six months ahead of onset.

RNA transcripts were the template for amplifying TCR beta CDR3 regions. The HTBI primer set served for first-round RT-PCR of the TCR CDR3. MiXCR was run by TCRdb on the multiplex PCR reads, yielding one entry per CDR3 protein. The sample shows a few hundred thousand distinct CDR3 sequences, around 46% of them seen only once. Stable hyperthyroidism: no ophthalmopathy progression over 18 months of follow-up. Diagnoses rested on clinical symptoms, serum thyroxine and TRAb, thyroid ultrasound and orbital computed tomography. The clonotype was recovered from a woman aged 18-29 years with Graves' hyperthyroidism. Sequenced sample: peripheral blood or thyroid tissue (not recorded which). This chain uses TRBV7-9 with TRBJ1-6; unclear D gene. The CDR3 sequence: CASGVAVNNSPLHF. As DNA, the CDR3 is TGTGCCAGCGGAGTAGCGGTAAATAATTCACCCCTCCACTTT. The full variable domain, rest sourced from reference TRBV7-9 and TRBJ1-6, is DTGVSQNPRHKITKRGQNVTFRCDPISEHNRLYWYRQTLGQGPEFLTYFQNEAQLEKSRLLSDRFSAERPKGSFSTLEIQRTEQGDSAMYLCASGVAVNNSPLHFGNGTRLTVT.